The 30 T cell receptor beta chains below were found in one sample sequenced in a study of blood T cell repertoires in COVID-19. Here immunoSEQ multiplex PCR was the method, and the copy in TCRdb shows in-frame clones only, minus some. Here the sample spans more than 90,000 clones, about 81% being singletons. The sequenced sample consisted of peripheral blood. These receptors were collected from a man at least 80 years old with acute or convalescent COVID-19.

The chain links TRBV19 to TRBJ2-3; the match to TRBD2 covers 9 bases. The germline CDR1 and CDR2 sequences are LNHDA and SQIVND (reference sequence). Trimming cost V 5 bases and J 5 bases; bases outside gene matches: 20. The CDR3 sequence is 19 residues long. The CDR3 sequence: CASSSSSGGSTVARDTQYF. The CDR3 nucleotides are TGTGCCAGTAGTTCATCGAGCGGGGGGTCTACGGTTGCAAGAGATACGCAGTATTTT.

This sequence joins TRBV4-3 and TRBJ1-2, with TRBD1 identical over 7 bases. CDR1 and CDR2 (germline): LGHNA, YSLEER. The CDR3 spans 15 residues. Trimming removed 5 bases from V and 6 bases from J; junction bases left unmatched: 12. The CDR3 nucleotides are TGCGCCAGCAGCAAAACGGGACAGACCTTTCATGGCTACACCTTC. Translation: CASSKTGQTFHGYTF.

This clone has a handful of counts. This sequence joins TRBV7-6 and TRBJ1-5; possibly TRBD1 for D (5 bases). Germline CDR1 SGHVS, CDR2 FNYEAQ. Trimming removed 5 bases from V and 11 bases from J, with 16 bases in between. The CDR3 totals 13 residues. The CDR3 DNA is TGTGCCAGCAGCCTTACGGGGGATGGGGCCCAGCATTTT. This translates into CASSLTGDGAQHF.

The V gene is TRBV6-2 or TRBV6-3, the J gene TRBJ1-2; TRBD1 agrees at 7 bases. Germline CDR1 is MNHEY and CDR2 is SVGEGT. V was pared by 0 bases and J by 2 bases, with 3 bases of the junction left unmatched. The CDR3 consists of 15 residues. CDR3 amino acids: CASSYSPGQNYGYTF. Written as DNA, the CDR3 is TGTGCCAGCAGTTACTCCCCGGGACAGAACTATGGCTACACCTTC.

The chain employs TRBV28 and TRBJ2-7; possible D gene TRBD2, 7 bases. The ends were cut back, 6 bases at V and 4 bases at J, with 16 bases in the middle. Looked up from germline, CDR1 is MDHEN and CDR2 is SYDVKM. There are 14 residues in the CDR3. Here the CDR3 DNA reads TGTGCCAGCAGCCCGTGGGGGGGCGGATACGAGCAGTACTTC. Protein sequence: CASSPWGGGYEQYF.

The V call is TRBV5-6, the J call TRBJ1-1, with 8 positions matching TRBD1. J was trimmed by 1 base and V by 4 bases; bases with no gene match: 3. Germline V gives CDR1 SGHDT, CDR2 YYEEEE. The CDR3 has 14 residues. In DNA, the CDR3 is TGTGCCAGCAGCGGGACAGGATCGAACACTGAAGCTTTCTTT. This gives the protein CASSGTGSNTEAFF.

This clone turned up a few times. The J gene is TRBJ2-5, the V gene TRBV24-1; 12 positions agree with TRBD1. V was pared by 4 bases and J by 1 base, with 27 bases of the junction left unmatched. Germline-derived CDR1 and CDR2 are KGHDR and SFDVKD. This CDR3 is 24 amino acids long. In DNA, the CDR3 is TGTGCCACCAGTGACCTGCCCGGGACAGGGGGCCCTCGCGCCCACCAAACAATCCAAGAGACCCAGTACTTC. Residues: CATSDLPGTGGPRAHQTIQETQYF.

The chain joins TRBV5-1 to TRBJ2-5; D remains unclear. The length of the CDR3 is 14 residues. Germline loops: CDR1 SGHRS, CDR2 YFSETQ. V lost 3 bases to trimming and J lost 6 bases, with 15 bases between them. The CDR3 sequence: CASSSSKPKKTQYF. The CDR3 region has the DNA TGCGCCAGCAGCTCTAGTAAACCTAAAAAGACCCAGTACTTC.

This chain connects TRBV28 to TRBJ1-1; possible D gene TRBD1, 6 bases. Looked up from germline, CDR1 is MDHEN and CDR2 is SYDVKM. The CDR3 sequence is 16 residues long. Trimming cost V 6 bases and J 3 bases, with 20 bases left between them. The CDR3 here is CASRLGGVRVDTEAFF. Here the CDR3 DNA reads TGTGCCAGCAGGTTAGGGGGGGTAAGGGTGGACACTGAAGCTTTCTTT.

A few counts support this clone. Here the CDR3 reads CASSLVRGYTEAFF. The DNA for the CDR3 is TGCGCCAGCAGCTTAGTTCGGGGGTACACTGAAGCTTTCTTT. V and J are TRBV5-1 and TRBJ1-1; D is perhaps TRBD1 (5 bases). Germline V gene data show CDR1 as SGHRS and CDR2 as YFSETQ. V lost 2 bases and J lost 3, with 11 bases in between. The CDR3 is 14 amino acids. The full variable domain, in which reference TRBV5-1 and TRBJ1-1 provide the parts outside the CDR3, is KAGVTQTPRYLIKTRGQQVTLSCSPISGHRSVSWYQQTPGQGLQFLFEYFSETQRNKGNFPGRFSGRQFSNSRSEMNVSTLELGDSALYLCASSLVRGYTEAFFGQGTRLTVV.

The rearrangement uses TRBV7-2 and TRBJ2-4, with 8 positions matching TRBD2. The CDR3 runs 18 residues. Trimming cost V 8 bases and J 0 bases; bases outside gene matches: 15. Looked up from germline, CDR1 is SGHTA and CDR2 is FQGNSA. The chain's CDR3 is CASRSSYSGSSAKNIQYF. The CDR3 region has the DNA TGTGCCAGCCGTTCGTCCTACAGCGGGAGTTCAGCCAAAAACATTCAGTACTTC.

The V call is TRBV3-1 (or the pseudogene TRBV3-2), the J call TRBJ1-1; 9 bases line up with TRBD1. Looked up from germline, CDR1 is LGHDT and CDR2 is YNNKEL (reference sequence). Trimming took 2 bases from V and 4 from J; bases not matched to a gene: 5. This CDR3 is built from 15 residues. CDR3 in DNA: TGTGCCAGCAGCCAAACCGGGACAGGGTCCACTGAAGCTTTCTTT. This sequence encodes CASSQTGTGSTEAFF.

This clone occurred once. The chain employs TRBV9 and TRBJ2-3; TRBD2 agrees at 8 bases. The CDR3 is 15 amino acids. After removal of 2 bases from V and 0 bases from J, the junction contained 2 bases not matched to a gene. Germline lookup yields CDR1 SGDLS and CDR2 YYNGEE. The CDR3 bases are TGTGCCAGCAGCGTTAGCGGGACTAGCACAGATACGCAGTATTTT. It codes for CASSVSGTSTDTQYF. Variable domain in full (rest from reference TRBV9 and TRBJ2-3): DSGVTQTPKHLITATGQRVTLRCSPRSGDLSVYWYQQSLDQGLQFLIQYYNGEERAKGNILERFSAQQFPDLHSELNLSSLELGDSALYFCASSVSGTSTDTQYFGPGTRLTVL.

The J gene is TRBJ2-5, the V gene TRBV5-6; TRBD1 matches 9 bases. The CDR3 consists of 13 residues. The junction had 1 base not matched to a gene; V was cut back by 3 bases and J by 4 bases. Germline CDR1 reads SGHDT; CDR2 reads YYEEEE. This CDR3 reads CASSSDRGETQYF. The DNA of the CDR3 is TGTGCCAGCAGCTCGGACAGGGGAGAGACCCAGTACTTC.

The chain joins TRBV19 to TRBJ1-5; D gene ambiguous. This CDR3 is 12 amino acids long. Germline loops: CDR1 LNHDA, CDR2 SQIVND (reference sequence). V was pared by 4 bases and J by 6 bases, with 7 bases between. The DNA for the CDR3 is TGTGCCAGTAGTACTACAGCTCAGCCCCAGCATTTT. Residues: CASSTTAQPQHF.

The genes are TRBV28 and TRBJ2-3; maybe TRBD2 (7 bases). Deletions cut 8 bases from V and 4 bases from J, with 16 bases between. The V gene's germline CDR1 is MDHEN and CDR2 SYDVKM. The CDR3 sequence is 14 residues long. CDR3 coding DNA: TGTGCCAGCTGGGGGGGCGGAAGGTCAGATACGCAGTATTTT. This codes for CASWGGGRSDTQYF.

V is TRBV4-1 and J is TRBJ1-6; no clear D. The germline V gene has CDR1 MGHRA and CDR2 YSYEKL. The ends were cut back, 0 bases at V and 0 bases at J, with 12 bases in the middle. This CDR3 comprises 18 residues. The CDR3 reads CASSQDLSGSSYNSPLHF. The DNA of the CDR3 is TGCGCCAGCAGCCAAGATCTTTCGGGGAGCTCCTATAATTCACCCCTCCACTTT.

The V gene is TRBV5-1, the J gene TRBJ1-2; a possible D gene is TRBD1 (5 bases). CDR1 and CDR2 from the germline V gene are SGHRS and YFSETQ. Trimming stripped 4 bases from V and 4 bases from J, with 11 bases between. The CDR3 has 13 amino acids. For the CDR3, the DNA is TGCGCCAGCAGCCTACCCGACAGCTATGGCTACACCTTC. This gives the protein CASSLPDSYGYTF.

This chain connects TRBV4-3 to TRBJ1-1; D uncertain. The CDR3 is 14 amino acids. Looked up from germline, CDR1 is LGHNA and CDR2 is YSLEER. Trimming stripped 6 bases from V and 2 bases from J, with 13 bases between. CDR3 loop: CASSPRQGNTEAFF. CDR3 DNA: TGCGCCAGCAGTCCCAGACAAGGTAACACTGAAGCTTTCTTT.

This chain connects TRBV4-1 to TRBJ2-3, with 12 bases fitting TRBD2. The CDR3 has 17 residues. The V segment lost 3 bases and the J segment 6 bases; nucleotides outside the gene matches: 10. Germline lookup yields CDR1 MGHRA and CDR2 YSYEKL. This chain's CDR3 is CASSQFSLAGGPDTQYF. CDR3 DNA: TGCGCCAGCAGCCAGTTCTCCCTAGCGGGGGGGCCGGATACGCAGTATTTT.

The chain joins TRBV7-6 to TRBJ1-5, with TRBD1 identical over 7 bases. The CDR3 extends over 15 amino acids. Germline CDR1 reads SGHVS; CDR2 reads FNYEAQ. The V gene end was trimmed by 5 bases and the J gene end by 6 bases; junction bases not matched to a gene: 10. The CDR3 reads CASSKTQGVSQPQHF. CDR3 nucleotides: TGTGCCAGCAGCAAAACGCAGGGGGTTAGTCAGCCCCAGCATTTT.

The gene calls are TRBV7-2 and TRBJ1-2; tentative D call: TRBD1 (6 bases). The ends were cut back, 5 bases at V and 3 bases at J, with 13 bases in the middle. This CDR3 is built from 14 residues. CDR1 is SGHTA and CDR2 is FQGNSA in the germline V gene. The CDR3 sequence is CASSARTVDYGYTF. The DNA of the CDR3 is TGTGCCAGCAGCGCCCGGACAGTGGACTATGGCTACACCTTC.

CDR3 loop: CASRPGTSGSYEQFF. CDR3 DNA sequence: TGTGCCAGCAGACCCGGGACTAGCGGGAGCTATGAGCAGTTCTTC. This rearrangement joins TRBV7-8 to TRBJ2-1; 14 bases align to TRBD2. This CDR3 has 15 amino acids. Looked up from germline, CDR1 is SGHVS and CDR2 is FQNEAQ. Germline trimming cut 6 bases from V and 8 bases from J; bases unmatched to any gene: 6.

This sequence joins TRBV27 and TRBJ2-2; 7 positions match TRBD1. The germline V gene encodes CDR1 MNHEY and CDR2 SMNVEV (reference sequence). CDR3 size: 14 residues. The V segment lost 6 bases and the J segment 7 bases; nucleotides outside the gene matches: 8. The CDR3 DNA reads as TGTGCCAGCAGGGGGGACAGTCGGGACGGGGAGCTGTTTTTT. Amino acid sequence: CASRGDSRDGELFF.

This clone was seen only once. This chain joins TRBV10-2 and TRBJ1-5; D is unresolved. Looked up from germline, CDR1 is WSHSY and CDR2 is SAAADI. V lost 3 bases and J 1 base, leaving 13 bases between the germline ends. The CDR3 length is 16 residues. The CDR3 DNA is TGCGCCAGCAGTGATCTCACTTCTCACAGCAATCAGCCCCAGCATTTT. Amino acid sequence: CASSDLTSHSNQPQHF.

The count of this clone is one. The chain has TRBV19 and TRBJ1-6, with D possibly TRBD1 on 5 matching bases. CDR1 is LNHDA, CDR2 SQIVND, per germline (reference sequence). The CDR3 is 15 amino acids. V was shortened by 3 bases and J by 7 bases, with 13 bases between the two germline ends. The CDR3 here is CASSMSWGGNSPLHF. The CDR3, as DNA: TGTGCCAGTAGTATGAGTTGGGGGGGGAATTCACCCCTCCACTTT.

The chain combines TRBV2 with TRBJ2-2; 8 bases fit TRBD2. The CDR3 contains 18 residues. The germline CDR1 and CDR2 sequences are SNHLY and FYNNEI. V lost 7 bases and J lost 1; bases outside the gene matches: 14. The CDR3 sequence is CASIRALLAELNTGELFF. The CDR3 DNA reads as TGTGCCAGCATTAGAGCCCTACTAGCGGAGCTGAACACCGGGGAGCTGTTTTTT.

This clone was seen ten or more times. This chain uses TRBV20-1 with TRBJ2-5, with no clear D. CDR3 length: 10 residues. CDR1 DFQATT and CDR2 SNEGSKA come from the germline V gene (reference sequence). V was clipped by 8 bases and J by 0 bases, with 4 bases between them. CDR3 sequence (DNA): TGCAGTTCGTACCAAGAGACCCAGTACTTC. Amino acids: CSSYQETQYF.

The chain employs TRBV9 and TRBJ2-5; 12 bases map to TRBD1. Germline-derived CDR1 and CDR2 are SGDLS and YYNGEE. The CDR3 length is 16 residues. V lost 4 bases and J lost 5; bases outside the gene matches: 9. The CDR3 loop reads CASSFRPGQGAETQYF. CDR3 bases: TGTGCCAGCAGCTTCCGGCCGGGACAGGGGGCGGAGACCCAGTACTTC. Variable domain in full (rest from reference TRBV9 and TRBJ2-5): DSGVTQTPKHLITATGQRVTLRCSPRSGDLSVYWYQQSLDQGLQFLIQYYNGEERAKGNILERFSAQQFPDLHSELNLSSLELGDSALYFCASSFRPGQGAETQYFGPGTRLLVL.

The chain combines TRBV28 with TRBJ1-2, with D perhaps TRBD1 (6 bases). Deletions cut 5 bases from V and 9 bases from J, with 19 bases between. The CDR3 consists of 14 residues. Germline V lookup: CDR1 MDHEN, CDR2 SYDVKM. CDR3 residues: CASSLSTGTGRYTF. The CDR3 DNA reads as TGTGCCAGCAGTCTCTCAACAGGGACGGGGCGCTACACCTTC.